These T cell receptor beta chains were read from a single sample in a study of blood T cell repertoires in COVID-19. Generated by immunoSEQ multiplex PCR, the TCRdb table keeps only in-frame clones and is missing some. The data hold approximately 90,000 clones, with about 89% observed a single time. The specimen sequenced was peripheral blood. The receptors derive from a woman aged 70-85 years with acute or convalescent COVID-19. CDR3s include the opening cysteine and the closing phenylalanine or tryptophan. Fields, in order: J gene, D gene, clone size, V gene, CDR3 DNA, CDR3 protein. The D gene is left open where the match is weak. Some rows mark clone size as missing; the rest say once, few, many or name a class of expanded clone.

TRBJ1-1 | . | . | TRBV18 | TGTGCCAGCTCACCACAGGGGATGAACACTGAAGCTTTCTTT | CASSPQGMNTEAFF
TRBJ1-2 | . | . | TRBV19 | TGTGCCAGTAGCCTGGCGGGGTACTATGGCTACACCTTC | CASSLAGYYGYTF
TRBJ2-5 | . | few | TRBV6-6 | TGTGCCAGCAGTTACTCAACCGGGACCCAGTACTTC | CASSYSTGTQYF
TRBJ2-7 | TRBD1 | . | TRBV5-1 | TGCGCCAGCAGCTTCGGGACAGGGACCTACGAGCAGTACTTC | CASSFGTGTYEQYF
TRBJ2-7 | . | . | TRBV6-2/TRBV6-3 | TGTGCCAGCAGTCCCTTCTCCTACGAGCAGTACTTC | CASSPFSYEQYF
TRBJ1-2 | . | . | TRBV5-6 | TGTGCCAGCAGCCCCGCGGGGGGCTATGGCTACACCTTC | CASSPAGGYGYTF
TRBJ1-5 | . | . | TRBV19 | TGTGCCAGTAGTATGTGGTCGGAGGACAATCAGCCCCAGCATTTT | CASSMWSEDNQPQHF
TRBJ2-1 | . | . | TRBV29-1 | TGCAGCGTTCATCGGGGCGTAAATAACGCGGGAACGAATGAGCAGTTCTTC | CSVHRGVNNAGTNEQFF
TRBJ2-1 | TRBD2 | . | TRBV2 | TGTGCCAGCAGTGAAGACTGGGGATATGGGACTAGATCGCTCCTCGAGCAGTTCTTC | CASSEDWGYGTRSLLEQFF
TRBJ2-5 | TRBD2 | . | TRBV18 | TGTGCCAGCTCGGCTACACTAGCGGGAGCAGAGACCCAGTACTTC | CASSATLAGAETQYF
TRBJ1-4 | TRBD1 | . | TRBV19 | TGTGCCACCCGTCGGACAGGGGGTATCGAAAAACTGTTTTTT | CATRRTGGIEKLFF
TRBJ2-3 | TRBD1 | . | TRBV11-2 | TGTGCCAGCAGCTTAAATTTCCAGGGGGGCACAGATACGCAGTATTTT | CASSLNFQGGTDTQYF